A selection of T cell receptor beta chains follows, all from one sample in a study of T-cell reconstitution after alpha-beta-depleted transplantation in children. TCRdb reprocessed the PCR reads via MiXCR and lists one record per CDR3 protein. The table shows 70,000 to 95,000 distinct CDR3 sequences, with roughly an eighth occurring only once. Sample: PBMCs from the stem cell graft donor, taken from the stem cell graft. The source is a human donor who donated a stem cell graft to a child with inherited bone marrow failure. The CDR3 runs from the conserved cysteine through the conserved F or W. Each record gives: CDR3 length, clone size, V gene, D gene, J gene, CDR3 DNA, CDR3 protein. A D gene is named only where the DNA matches it firmly. A clone size is listed for some rows: how often the clone was seen (once, few, many), or a class if it is expanded.

len: 13
abundance: many
v_gene: TRBV27
d_gene: .
j_gene: TRBJ2-5
CDR3nt: TGTGCCAGCAGTTTATCCCGGACTGGGACCCAGTACTTC
CDR3aa: CASSLSRTGTQYF

len: 17
abundance: many
v_gene: TRBV12-3/TRBV12-4
d_gene: .
j_gene: TRBJ1-1
CDR3nt: TGTGCCAGCTCCGGGACCACTGATTGGCCCGTGAACACTGAAGCTTTCTTT
CDR3aa: CASSGTTDWPVNTEAFF

len: 14
abundance: many
v_gene: TRBV5-1
d_gene: .
j_gene: TRBJ1-4
CDR3nt: TGCGCCAGCAGCTTATCAGGACCTAATGAAAAACTGTTTTTT
CDR3aa: CASSLSGPNEKLFF

len: 14
abundance: many
v_gene: TRBV20-1
d_gene: TRBD2
j_gene: TRBJ2-1
CDR3nt: TGCAGGCTTGGGAGCGGGGCGGGGAACAATGAGCAGTTCTTC
CDR3aa: CRLGSGAGNNEQFF

len: 12
abundance: many
v_gene: TRBV7-9
d_gene: .
j_gene: TRBJ2-3
CDR3nt: TGTGCCAGCAGCTACCCAGCAGATACGCAGTATTTT
CDR3aa: CASSYPADTQYF

len: 13
abundance: many
v_gene: TRBV21-1
d_gene: .
j_gene: TRBJ2-1
CDR3nt: TGTGCCAGCAGCAAAGTTGGGGGGATAGAGCAGTTCTTC
CDR3aa: CASSKVGGIEQFF

len: 12
abundance: many
v_gene: TRBV5-1
d_gene: .
j_gene: TRBJ1-1
CDR3nt: TGCGCCAGCAGCTTGGTAGACACTGAAGCTTTCTTT
CDR3aa: CASSLVDTEAFF

len: 14
abundance: .
v_gene: TRBV30
d_gene: TRBD2
j_gene: TRBJ2-1
CDR3nt: TGTGCCTGGAGTGTAGCGGGGAGCTACAATGAGCAGTTCTTC
CDR3aa: CAWSVAGSYNEQFF

len: 16
abundance: .
v_gene: TRBV9
d_gene: .
j_gene: TRBJ2-1
CDR3nt: TGTGCCAGCAGCCCCAGGGGGGGGCAGGGCTACAATGAGCAGTTCTTC
CDR3aa: CASSPRGGQGYNEQFF

len: 13
abundance: few
v_gene: TRBV30
d_gene: .
j_gene: TRBJ1-2
CDR3nt: TGTGCCTGGAGTGTAGTCTTCGGGGACGGCTACACCTTC
CDR3aa: CAWSVVFGDGYTF

len: 16
abundance: .
v_gene: TRBV27
d_gene: .
j_gene: TRBJ1-5
CDR3nt: TGTGCCAGCAGTTTGGGGGGGACGGTAAGTGATCAGCCCCAGCATTTT
CDR3aa: CASSLGGTVSDQPQHF

len: 14
abundance: many
v_gene: TRBV5-8
d_gene: .
j_gene: TRBJ1-5
CDR3nt: TGTGCCAGCAGCTCGGGGATCGGGAATCAGCCCCAGCATTTT
CDR3aa: CASSSGIGNQPQHF

len: 16
abundance: many
v_gene: TRBV7-6
d_gene: TRBD2
j_gene: TRBJ2-1
CDR3nt: TGTGCCAGCAGCTTAGGTAGCGGGAGGGCCCTGGATGAGCAGTTCTTC
CDR3aa: CASSLGSGRALDEQFF

len: 15
abundance: many
v_gene: TRBV7-9
d_gene: .
j_gene: TRBJ2-2
CDR3nt: TGTGCCAGCAGCAAGCTAGCGCGGAACACCGGGGAGCTGTTTTTT
CDR3aa: CASSKLARNTGELFF

len: 13
abundance: many
v_gene: TRBV29-1
d_gene: .
j_gene: TRBJ2-1
CDR3nt: TGCAGCGTTGGGACACTGGGGGGCAATGAGCAGTTCTTC
CDR3aa: CSVGTLGGNEQFF

len: 14
abundance: many
v_gene: TRBV20-1
d_gene: TRBD2
j_gene: TRBJ2-1
CDR3nt: TGCAGTGCTGGAGGACTAGCGGGGTACAATGAGCAGTTCTTC
CDR3aa: CSAGGLAGYNEQFF